This paragraph reports one TCR beta chain. Its specificity is not known. This sample stems from a study of cytomegalovirus exposure and HLA in healthy donors. Points from the study as a whole: The authors later found TCR association rates varying by HLA locus, with DRB1 most and HLA-C fewest.

Germline V gives CDR1 SGHRS, CDR2 YFSETQ. The V end lost 2 bases, the J end lost 4 bases, and 12 bases lay between the germline ends. The length of the CDR3 is 14 residues. 60 Vbeta and 13 Jbeta primers were used in PCR. TCRdb's table, derived via immunoSEQ multiplex PCR, lists solely in-frame clones and lacks some. The sample yields about 90,000 clones, 62% seen once. The sample was PBMCs. The chain couples TRBV5-1 to TRBJ1-1; D ambiguous. This receptor was taken from a woman aged 25 to 45 in good health and CMV-seropositive. The CDR3 DNA reads TGCGCCAGCAGCTTCAGAGGTGAGGGCACTGAAGCTTTCTTT. Translated: CASSFRGEGTEAFF. Drawing the rest from reference TRBV5-1 and TRBJ1-1, the complete variable domain is KAGVTQTPRYLIKTRGQQVTLSCSPISGHRSVSWYQQTPGQGLQFLFEYFSETQRNKGNFPGRFSGRQFSNSRSEMNVSTLELGDSALYLCASSFRGEGTEAFFGQGTRLTVV.